The T cell receptor (beta chain) described here comes from a study of cytomegalovirus exposure and HLA in healthy donors. PCR involved 60 Vbeta and 13 Jbeta primers. The protocol was immunoSEQ multiplex PCR, while the TCRdb copy is restricted to in-frame clones and leaves out a portion. Of about 190,000 clones detected, 79% appear once; the ten largest clones hold roughly 1.6%. General study findings and limits: V- and J-gene trimming in TCR beta was tied to a missense DCLRE1C variant by an analysis performed later.

A note on this clone: No antigen is known for it.

The specimen sequenced was PBMCs. The TCR comes from a woman aged 18-29 years in good health and CMV-seronegative.

The CDR3 spells CASSLTYNTEAFF. DNA for the CDR3: TGTGCCAGCAGCTTAACGTATAACACTGAAGCTTTCTTT. The gene calls are TRBV7-3 and TRBJ1-1; no reliable D call. Germline CDR1 is SGHTA and CDR2 is FQGTGA. The length of the CDR3 is 13 residues. V gave up 0 bases and J gave up 2 bases, with 4 bases separating them.